This paragraph reports one TCR beta chain. The antigen is not known. The data originate from a study of cytomegalovirus exposure and HLA in healthy donors. Study conclusions and caveats: An observed cluster of highly shared sequence variants was recorded as a likely sequencing artifact.

The PCR employed 60 Vbeta primers together with 13 Jbeta primers. Libraries were prepared by immunoSEQ multiplex PCR; TCRdb keeps only in-frame clonotypes and omits some of them. Among 120,000 or so clones listed, approximately 76% were seen once. Germline V gene sequence: CDR1 SGHVS, CDR2 FNYEAQ. The CDR3 is made up of 16 amino acids. V lost 1 base and J 0 bases, leaving 11 bases between the germline ends. This sequence originates from a man aged 50-59 years in good health and CMV-seropositive. Material for sequencing was PBMCs. The gene calls are TRBV7-6 and TRBJ2-3; the D gene is possibly TRBD2 (5 bases). For the CDR3, the DNA is TGTGCCAGCAGCTTAGTAGGAGGCCTCAGCACAGATACGCAGTATTTT. Protein sequence: CASSLVGGLSTDTQYF.